This paragraph covers one T cell receptor beta chain sequence. This entry belongs to a study of control samples from healthy donors and cancer patients. Profiling relied on immunoSEQ multiplex PCR, and the TCRdb table lists in-frame clones only, not all of them. The repertoire includes over 85,000 clones, over 85% of them detected once, and roughly 1.5% sits in the top ten. CDR1 is SGHKS and CDR2 is YYEKEE in the germline V gene (reference sequence). V gave up 4 bases and J gave up 2 bases; unmatched junction bases: 8. The length of the CDR3 is 15 residues. The receptor's source is a woman between 25 and 40 years old in good health. The gene calls are TRBV5-5 and TRBJ2-7; 8 bases align to TRBD1. The specimen sequenced was blood. CDR3 sequence reads: CASSAYGQGAYEQYF. In DNA, the CDR3 is TGTGCCAGCAGCGCTTATGGACAGGGCGCCTACGAGCAGTACTTC.